The 8 T cell receptor beta chains below all came from one sample that was sequenced in a study of lymphopenia after photon versus proton radiotherapy. Method: immunoSEQ multiplex PCR; TCRdb's copy keeps in-frame clones and lacks some. The sample includes some 20,000 clones, roughly four fifths seen only once; the top ten take roughly 2.8%. Sequences were derived from peripheral blood, sampled from a patient treated with photon-based radiotherapy. All receptors come from a woman aged 50 to 60 with pancreatic cancer.

The chain carries TRBV6-5 and TRBJ1-1; D gene uncertain. Trimming removed 0 bases at V and 1 base at J, with 3 bases between. This CDR3 has 13 amino acids. Germline values: CDR1 MNHEY, CDR2 SVGAGI. The CDR3 sequence is CASSYSRNTEAFF. Here the CDR3 DNA reads TGTGCCAGCAGTTACTCCCGGAACACTGAAGCTTTCTTT.

The chain has TRBV7-2 and TRBJ1-5; 7 nucleotides match TRBD1. V lost 5 bases, J lost 5 bases, and 9 bases stayed unmatched. Germline V lookup: CDR1 SGHTA, CDR2 FQGNSA. The CDR3 runs to 15 residues. CDR3 sequence: CASSPRQGFDQPQHF. The CDR3 coding sequence is TGTGCCAGCAGCCCCCGACAGGGTTTCGATCAGCCCCAGCATTTT.

The V and J genes are TRBV11-2 and TRBJ2-1; 8 positions match TRBD1. Trimming took 3 bases from V and 10 from J; bases not matched to a gene: 8. Germline V gene sequence: CDR1 SGHAT, CDR2 FQNNGV. The CDR3 runs to 14 residues. CDR3 bases: TGTGCCAGCAGCTTGGCTCAGGGGGCAGACGAGCAGTTCTTC. Translated: CASSLAQGADEQFF.

The V call is TRBV9, the J call TRBJ2-7; 7 nucleotides agree with TRBD1. V shed 0 bases and J 4 bases; nucleotides not matched to a gene: 7. This CDR3 contains 15 residues. Germline values: CDR1 SGDLS, CDR2 YYNGEE. In DNA form, the CDR3 reads TGTGCCAGCAGCGTAGGGGACAGTGAGCGGTACGAGCAGTACTTC. This gives the protein CASSVGDSERYEQYF.

This rearrangement joins TRBV2 to TRBJ1-5; unclear D gene. With 0 bases removed from V and 5 bases from J, the gap between germline ends came to 8 bases. Germline CDR1 SNHLY, CDR2 FYNNEI. This CDR3 is built from 14 residues. CDR3 nucleotides: TGTGCCAGCAGTGAAGCTCGGGGTTATCAGCCCCAGCATTTT. The encoded protein is CASSEARGYQPQHF.

In this sample, this clone turned up once. V and J are TRBV19 and TRBJ1-4; no firm D call. The CDR3 contains 12 residues. Trimming removed 10 bases from V and 7 bases from J, with 13 bases in between. Germline values: CDR1 LNHDA, CDR2 SQIVND (reference sequence). In nucleotides, the CDR3 is TGTGCCACCGGGCCTGGGCTTGAAAAACTGTTTTTT. Its translation is CATGPGLEKLFF.

This chain joins TRBV4-2 and TRBJ1-2; maybe TRBD1 (6 bases). This CDR3 has 14 amino acids. The ends were cut back, 5 bases at V and 3 bases at J, with 13 bases in the middle. Germline values: CDR1 LGHNA, CDR2 YNFKEQ. This chain's CDR3 is CASSSGGGHYGYTF. CDR3 coding DNA: TGTGCCAGCAGCTCGGGCGGGGGGCACTATGGCTACACCTTC.

The gene calls are TRBV18 and TRBJ1-5; the D is unclear. The CDR3 spans 15 residues. Germline CDR1 is KGHSH and CDR2 is LQKENI. Trimming cost V 5 bases and J 2 bases, with 13 bases left between them. For the CDR3, the DNA is TGTGCCAGCTCATTAGCGGACGCCGGCAATCAGCCCCAGCATTTT. Its translation: CASSLADAGNQPQHF.